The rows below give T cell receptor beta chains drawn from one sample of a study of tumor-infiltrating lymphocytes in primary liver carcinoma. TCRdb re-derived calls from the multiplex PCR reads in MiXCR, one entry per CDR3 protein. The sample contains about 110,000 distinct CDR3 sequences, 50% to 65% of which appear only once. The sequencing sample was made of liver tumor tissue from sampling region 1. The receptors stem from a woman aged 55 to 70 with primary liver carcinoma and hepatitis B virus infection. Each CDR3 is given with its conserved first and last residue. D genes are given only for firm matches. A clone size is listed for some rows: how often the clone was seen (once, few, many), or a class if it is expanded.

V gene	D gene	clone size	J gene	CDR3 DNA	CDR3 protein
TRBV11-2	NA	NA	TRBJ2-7	TGTGCCAGCAGCTTAGATTTGGCCGGGGTCCAGGAGCTGTACTTC	CASSLDLAGVQELYF
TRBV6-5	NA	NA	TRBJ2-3	TGTACCAGCAGGGCTAGTGAGCCAGGAACAGATACGCAGTATTTT	CTSRASEPGTDTQYF
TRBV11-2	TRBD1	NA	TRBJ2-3	TGTGCCAACAGCTTAGGGACAGGGACCAATACAGATACGCAGTATTTT	CANSLGTGTNTDTQYF
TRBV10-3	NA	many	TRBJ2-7	TGTGCCGTTGCGTCCCTTACCTACGAGCAGTACTTC	CAVASLTYEQYF
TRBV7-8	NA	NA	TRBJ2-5	TGTGCCAGCAACCACCTAGGACCGCAAGAGACCCAGTACTTC	CASNHLGPQETQYF
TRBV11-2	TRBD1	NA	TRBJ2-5	TGTGTCTGCAGCTTAGACCAGGGGGACACCCAGTACTTC	CVCSLDQGDTQYF
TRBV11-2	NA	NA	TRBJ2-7	TGTGCCAGCAGCTTAGAGGTGGGTATGGTCTACGAACAGTACTTC	CASSLEVGMVYEQYF
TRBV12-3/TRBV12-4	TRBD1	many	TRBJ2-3	TGTGCCAGCACCTTGACAGGGCGCACAGATACGCAGTATTTT	CASTLTGRTDTQYF
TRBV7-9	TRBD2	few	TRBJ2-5	TGTGCCAGCACCTATGGTAGCGGGAGAGGAGAGACCCAGTACTTC	CASTYGSGRGETQYF
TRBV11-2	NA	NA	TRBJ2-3	TGTGCCAGCCGAGTGACTGGAACCTCGGGCGGTACGCAGTATTTT	CASRVTGTSGGTQYF
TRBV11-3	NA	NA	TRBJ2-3	TGTGCCAGCAGCTTAGGTCCTAGGACGCTGTATTTT	CASSLGPRTLYF
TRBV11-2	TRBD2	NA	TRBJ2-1	TGCTCCAGCAGCTTATTAGTGGCTAGCGGGAACAATGAGCAGTTCTTC	CSSSLLVASGNNEQFF
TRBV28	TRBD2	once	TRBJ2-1	TGTGCCGGTCTTCAGACTAGCGGGAGGGGGAGCTCCTACAATGAGCAGTTATTC	CAGLQTSGRGSSYNEQLF
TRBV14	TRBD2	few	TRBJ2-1	TGTGCCAGCAGCCAAGTACGGACTAGCGTCTACAATGAGCAGTTCTTC	CASSQVRTSVYNEQFF
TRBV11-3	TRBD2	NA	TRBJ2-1	TGTGCCAGCAGTTTGGAAACTAGCGGGAAGCTTGAGCAGTTCTTC	CASSLETSGKLEQFF
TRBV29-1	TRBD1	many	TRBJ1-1	TGCAGCACCCTAGGGGGCTCTAGCACTGAAGCTTTCTTT	CSTLGGSSTEAFF
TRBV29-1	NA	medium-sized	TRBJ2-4	TGCAGCGTTGAAGTTCGTGGGAGGACTAAAAACATTCAGTACTTC	CSVEVRGRTKNIQYF
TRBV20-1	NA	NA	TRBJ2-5	TGCAGTGTTATCCCGCGTCTCGCAGCGAGGGGGACCCGGTACTTC	CSVIPRLAARGTRYF
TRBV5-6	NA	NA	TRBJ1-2	TGTGCCAGCAGCTCCCAGGCGGGGGTCGGAACACACTATGGCTACACCTTC	CASSSQAGVGTHYGYTF
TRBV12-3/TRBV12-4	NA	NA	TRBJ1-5	TGTGCCAGCACTCAACAAATGACAAGCTTAAGTCAGCCCCAACATTTT	CASTQQMTSLSQPQHF
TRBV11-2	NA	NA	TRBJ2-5	TGTGCCAGCAACTTAGCAGAAACCCAGTACTTC	CASNLAETQYF
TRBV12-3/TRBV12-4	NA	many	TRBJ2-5	TGTGCCTCCTGGGGGGGCCAGGAGACCCAGTACTTC	CASWGGQETQYF
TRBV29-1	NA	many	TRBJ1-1	TGCAGCGTTGATCAAGGGCTGAACACTGAAGCTTTCTTT	CSVDQGLNTEAFF
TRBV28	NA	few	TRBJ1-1	TGTGCCAGCAGAACTACAGCGAACACTGAAGCTTTCTTT	CASRTTANTEAFF
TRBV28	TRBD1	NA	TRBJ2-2	TGTGCCAGCAGTTCAGGGGGCCGCGACACCGGGGAGCTGTTTTTT	CASSSGGRDTGELFF
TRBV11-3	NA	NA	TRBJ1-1	TGTGTCAGAAGCCCCCCACGAGGCTTGAACACTGAAGCTTTCTTT	CVRSPPRGLNTEAFF
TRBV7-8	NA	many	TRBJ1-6	TGTGCCAGCAGCTCCCGTGGGAATTCACCCCTCCACTTT	CASSSRGNSPLHF
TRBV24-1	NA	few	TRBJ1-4	TGTGCCACCAGTGATTCCGGGGGCCCAAATGAAAAACTGTTTTTT	CATSDSGGPNEKLFF
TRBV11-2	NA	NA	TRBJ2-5	TGTGCCAGCAGTCCTAGGGGACAACTTGTGGGCCTAGAGACCCAGTACTTC	CASSPRGQLVGLETQYF
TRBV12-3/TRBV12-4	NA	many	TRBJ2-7	TGTGCCAGCAGTCGCAGGGGGGGGTCCTACGAGCAGTACTTC	CASSRRGGSYEQYF
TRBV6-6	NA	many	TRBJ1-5	TGTGCCAGCAGTTTGGCGGGAAGCAATCAGCCCCAGCATTTT	CASSLAGSNQPQHF
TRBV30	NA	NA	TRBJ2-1	TGTGCCTGGAGTGTTAATCCGGGGGCGGGTGAGCAGTTCTTC	CAWSVNPGAGEQFF
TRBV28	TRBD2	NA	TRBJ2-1	TGTGCCAGCGGGACTAGCGGGAGCGGTGATCAGTTCTTT	CASGTSGSGDQFF
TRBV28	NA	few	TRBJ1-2	TGTGCCAGCAGTTCAAAGGGTACGGGCGATGGCTACACCTTC	CASSSKGTGDGYTF
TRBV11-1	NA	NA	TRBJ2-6	TGTGCCTGCTCATTGGCCTTTTCGAGCTCTGGGGCCAACATCCTGACTTTC	CACSLAFSSSGANILTF